The next 19 T cell receptor beta chains were all read from a single sample in a study of cytomegalovirus exposure and HLA in healthy donors. The PCR contained 60 Vbeta and 13 Jbeta primers. Data came from immunoSEQ multiplex PCR; TCRdb stores just in-frame clones and leaves some out. The sample holds over 110,000 clones, 80% to 85% seen once. Sequencing input: PBMCs. These receptors were obtained from a male donor in good health and CMV-seropositive.

CDR3 sequence reads: CASSLGAGAVETQYF. The CDR3 nucleotides are TGCGCCAGCAGCTTGGGGGCGGGCGCGGTTGAGACCCAGTACTTC. This chain links TRBV5-1 with TRBJ2-5; a possible D gene is TRBD2 (5 bases). Germline V lookup: CDR1 SGHRS, CDR2 YFSETQ. V lost 0 bases, J lost 5 bases, and 14 bases lay in between. CDR3 length: 15 residues.

This chain joins TRBV9 and TRBJ2-2; TRBD2 aligns across 9 bases. The junction had 13 bases not matched to a gene; V was cut back by 0 bases and J by 4 bases. CDR3 length: 19 amino acids. From germline, CDR1 is SGDLS and CDR2 YYNGEE. CDR3 bases: TGTGCCAGCAGCGTAGTCACCGGGGGCGGGGGGGCGAGCACCGGGGAGCTGTTTTTT. Its translation: CASSVVTGGGGASTGELFF.

The V and J genes are TRBV2 and TRBJ1-2; tentative D call: TRBD1 (5 bases). V dropped 3 bases and J dropped 3 bases, with 11 bases sitting between them. The CDR3 loop spans 14 amino acids. From germline, CDR1 is SNHLY and CDR2 FYNNEI. The CDR3 sequence: CASSDAGEDYGYTF. The CDR3, as DNA: TGTGCCAGCAGTGATGCGGGGGAGGACTATGGCTACACCTTC.

Only a few counts were recorded for this clone. This rearrangement joins TRBV5-1 to TRBJ2-5; D may be TRBD2 (7 bases). Germline V CDR1 and CDR2: SGHRS, YFSETQ. This CDR3 has 16 amino acids. V shed 2 bases and J shed 7 bases, with 21 bases lying between them. DNA for the CDR3: TGCGCCAGCAGCTTAGGGGGGGGACGAAGCCAGGGGACCCAGTACTTC. The encoded protein is CASSLGGGRSQGTQYF. Complete variable domain (other parts from reference TRBV5-1 and TRBJ2-5): KAGVTQTPRYLIKTRGQQVTLSCSPISGHRSVSWYQQTPGQGLQFLFEYFSETQRNKGNFPGRFSGRQFSNSRSEMNVSTLELGDSALYLCASSLGGGRSQGTQYFGPGTRLLVL.

The chain carries TRBV1 and TRBJ1-3; the D call in the table, TRBD1, was not verified against the DNA. TRBV1 is given as a pseudogene. This CDR3 region has 19 residues. The DNA for the CDR3 is TGCACCAGCAGCCATCACAGGGAAGTAACTGTCCACTCTGGAAACACCATATATTTT. Translated, it gives CTSSHHREVTVHSGNTIYF.

The chain has TRBV9 and TRBJ2-3; D possibly corresponds to TRBD2 (6 bases). The CDR3 spans 17 residues. Looked up from germline, CDR1 is SGDLS and CDR2 is YYNGEE. Trimming took off 4 bases at V and 0 bases at J, with 18 bases between the two ends. CDR3 DNA sequence: TGTGCCAGCAGCCCGTCCTGGGGGGTTACTAGCACAGATACGCAGTATTTT. Translation: CASSPSWGVTSTDTQYF.

CDR3 sequence reads: CAGRDRAIAKNIQYF. In DNA, the CDR3 is TGTGCCGGTAGAGACAGGGCGATAGCCAAAAACATTCAGTACTTC. This chain uses TRBV2 with TRBJ2-4; 7 bases are shared with TRBD1. V dropped 11 bases and J dropped 0; count of bases not matched to a gene: 10. The CDR3 has 15 amino acids. From germline, CDR1 is SNHLY and CDR2 FYNNEI.

The table lists this clone with a few counts. V usage is TRBV10-3 and J usage is TRBJ1-1, with 7 bases matching TRBD1. This CDR3 region has 15 residues. Looked up from germline, CDR1 is ENHRY and CDR2 is SYGVKD. With V trimmed by 8 bases and J by 2 bases, 11 bases remained unmatched. Here the CDR3 DNA reads TGTGCCATCTTCGACAGGGATCTGCGAAACACTGAAGCTTTCTTT. Amino acids: CAIFDRDLRNTEAFF.

This chain joins TRBV6-1 and TRBJ2-5, with D perhaps TRBD2 (7 bases). The CDR3 runs 14 residues. Looked up from germline, CDR1 is MNHNS and CDR2 is SASEGT. Trimming cost V 1 base and J 7 bases, with 13 bases left between them. The CDR3 here is CASSEVGGGVTQYF. The CDR3 DNA reads TGTGCCAGCAGTGAAGTTGGGGGGGGCGTGACCCAGTACTTC.

The chain carries TRBV29-1 and TRBJ2-2; D unresolved. CDR1 is SQVTM, CDR2 ANQGSEA, per germline. V dropped 5 bases and J dropped 2 bases, with 6 bases sitting between them. The length of the CDR3 is 12 residues. The CDR3 DNA follows: TGCAGCGTTCGACATAACACCGGGGAGCTGTTTTTT. Translated: CSVRHNTGELFF.

There are a few counts of this clone. J is TRBJ1-5 and V is TRBV6-1; 9 nucleotides align to TRBD1. The V gene end was trimmed by 2 bases and the J gene end by 6 bases; junction bases not matched to a gene: 14. The CDR3 is 18 amino acids. Germline V lookup: CDR1 MNHNS, CDR2 SASEGT. CDR3 amino acids: CASSEFRDRVVRSQPQHF. CDR3 in DNA: TGTGCCAGCAGTGAATTTCGGGACAGGGTTGTTCGGAGTCAGCCCCAGCATTTT.

This clone was counted a single time. J is TRBJ2-7 and V is TRBV6-5; D gene ambiguous. The V end lost 2 bases, the J end lost 4 bases, and 3 bases lay between the germline ends. Germline V gene sequence: CDR1 MNHEY, CDR2 SVGAGI. The CDR3 contains 11 residues. CDR3 sequence: CASSYEYEQYF. DNA for the CDR3: TGTGCCAGCAGTTACGAGTACGAGCAGTACTTC.

The rearrangement uses TRBV11-2 and TRBJ1-2; no definite D call. V lost 0 bases to trimming and J lost 4 bases, with 9 bases between them. The CDR3 sequence is 14 residues long. The germline CDR1 and CDR2 sequences are SGHAT and FQNNGV. CDR3 amino acids: CASSLERAGYGYTF. As DNA, the CDR3 is TGTGCCAGCAGCTTAGAACGGGCGGGCTATGGCTACACCTTC.

The chain joins TRBV10-1 to TRBJ2-2; D is possibly TRBD2 (6 bases). Germline CDR1 and CDR2: WNHNN and SYGVQD (reference sequence). The CDR3 has 16 residues. V shed 3 bases and J shed 1 base, with 12 bases lying between them. Here the CDR3 reads CASSESRGENTGELFF. The CDR3 nucleotides are TGCGCCAGCAGTGAATCCCGCGGGGAGAACACCGGGGAGCTGTTTTTT.

This chain joins TRBV7-2 and TRBJ2-5; D may be TRBD1 (6 bases). With 2 bases removed from V and 5 bases from J, the gap between germline ends came to 15 bases. The CDR3 is 15 residues long. Per the germline V gene, CDR1 is SGHTA and CDR2 is FQGNSA. CDR3 nucleotide sequence: TGTGCCAGCAGCTTAAGGTCGGGACACATGGAGACCCAGTACTTC. Encoded protein: CASSLRSGHMETQYF.

This sequence joins TRBV7-6 and TRBJ2-3, with D possibly matching TRBD1 (6 bases). This CDR3 is 15 amino acids long. Germline loops: CDR1 SGHVS, CDR2 FNYEAQ. V lost 6 bases and J 7 bases, leaving 20 bases between the germline ends. The CDR3 is CASRRGQSVVYTQYF. The CDR3 nucleotides are TGTGCCAGCAGACGAGGACAGAGCGTGGTCTATACGCAGTATTTT.

The gene calls are TRBV5-1 and TRBJ1-1, with a tentative D call TRBD1 (5 bases). Germline CDR1 and CDR2: SGHRS and YFSETQ. The CDR3 consists of 15 residues. The V and J ends lost 8 bases and 5 bases respectively, with 22 bases between them. CDR3 sequence: CARVTRREEQTEAFF. DNA for the CDR3: TGCGCCAGGGTGACTCGCAGGGAAGAACAGACTGAAGCTTTCTTT.

The CDR3: CASSYQADRVEQYF. The DNA of the CDR3 is TGTGCCAGCAGTTACCAGGCAGACAGGGTCGAGCAGTACTTC. The chain is built from TRBV6-5 and TRBJ2-7; TRBD1 agrees at 7 bases. There are 14 residues in the CDR3. Germline-derived CDR1 and CDR2 are MNHEY and SVGAGI. The V and J ends lost 2 bases and 6 bases, in that order; junction bases with no gene match: 7.

The chain has TRBV6-4 and TRBJ1-1; D gene ambiguous. Germline CDR1 and CDR2: MRHNA and SNTAGT. The CDR3 spans 14 residues. The ends were cut back, 7 bases at V and 0 bases at J, with 12 bases in the middle. The CDR3 region has the DNA TGTGCCAGCACCCAGACATTCATGAACACTGAAGCTTTCTTT. Its translation: CASTQTFMNTEAFF.